The 10 T cell receptor beta chains below all came from one sample that was sequenced in a study of T cell repertoires in cytomegalovirus infection. Antigens of these TCRs are unknown. TCRdb reprocessed the reads via MiXCR and lists one record per CDR3 protein. The sample carries some 560,000 distinct CDR3 sequences, roughly 43% recorded once. The input for sequencing was cultured PBMCs, taken from culture after CMV antigen stimulation. The receptors originated from a human donor in good health (CMV status not recorded). Some clones in this sample may be carry-over from other donors' samples.

V is TRBV7-6 and J is TRBJ2-2; 7 bases align to TRBD1. The V and J ends lost 6 bases and 4 bases, in that order; junction bases with no gene match: 14. Germline loops: CDR1 SGHVS, CDR2 FNYEAQ. The CDR3 is 17 amino acids. The CDR3 nucleotides are TGTGCCAGCAGACAAAGACCGGTCAGGGGGAGCACCGGGGAGCTGTTTTTT. It codes for CASRQRPVRGSTGELFF. Full variable domain (missing parts from reference TRBV7-6 and TRBJ2-2): GAGVSQSPRYKVTKRGQDVALRCDPISGHVSLYWYRQALGQGPEFLTYFNYEAQQDKSGLPNDRFSAERPEGSISTLTIQRTEQRDSAMYRCASRQRPVRGSTGELFFGEGSRLTVL.

V gene TRBV6-6 combines with J gene TRBJ2-4; D ambiguous. Germline CDR1 is MNHNY and CDR2 is SVGAGI (reference sequence). Trimming shortened V by 2 bases and J by 13 bases, and 9 bases separated the two germline ends. The CDR3 length is 11 residues. The CDR3 DNA reads as TGTGCCAGCAGTTACGCCGACCGGCAGTACTTC. Translated, it gives CASSYADRQYF.

This clonotype occurred a few times. V gene TRBV25-1 combines with J gene TRBJ1-2; possibly TRBD1 for D (5 bases). V lost 1 base to trimming and J lost 5 bases, with 11 bases between them. The germline CDR1 and CDR2 sequences are MGHDK and SYGVNS. This CDR3 contains 14 residues. The CDR3, as DNA: TGTGCCAGCAGTGAATGGGGGAGCCAATATGGCTACACCTTC. Translated, it gives CASSEWGSQYGYTF.

This clonotype was observed at least ten times. The CDR3 is CSARVEGGPYNEQFF. The CDR3 nucleotides read TGCAGTGCTAGAGTTGAGGGGGGGCCCTACAATGAGCAGTTCTTC. This chain uses TRBV20-1 with TRBJ2-1; tentatively, D is TRBD2 (7 bases). Per germline, CDR1 DFQATT and CDR2 SNEGSKA (reference sequence). V shed 1 base and J shed 2 bases, with 12 bases lying between them. This CDR3 is built from 15 residues.

This clonotype was seen a handful of times. This chain uses TRBV29-1 with TRBJ2-3; no firm D call. This CDR3 is built from 13 residues. Trimming cost V 6 bases and J 4 bases, with 14 bases left between them. The V gene's germline CDR1 is SQVTM and CDR2 ANQGSEA. The CDR3: CSVPRKGPDTQYF. CDR3 in DNA: TGCAGCGTACCACGGAAGGGCCCAGATACGCAGTATTTT.

This clonotype was found many times. The chain carries TRBV7-2 and TRBJ2-1, with 8 bases lining up with TRBD2. Trimming at V came to 5 bases and at J to 2 bases, leaving 2 bases not matched to a gene. Germline CDR1 reads SGHTA; CDR2 reads FQGNSA. The CDR3 consists of 14 residues. CDR3 loop: CASSPGLAYNEQFF. DNA for the CDR3: TGTGCCAGCAGCCCGGGACTAGCCTACAATGAGCAGTTCTTC.

This clonotype was counted between two and nine times. The J gene is TRBJ1-4, the V gene TRBV28; TRBD1 agrees at 8 bases. Germline V gene sequence: CDR1 MDHEN, CDR2 SYDVKM. The CDR3 is 15 residues long. V shed 6 bases and J 4 bases; nucleotides not matched to a gene: 7. The CDR3 DNA is TGTGCCAGCAGGACCGGACAGGGAAGTAATGAAAAACTGTTTTTT. Translation: CASRTGQGSNEKLFF.

This clonotype was recorded a few times. This sequence joins TRBV7-2 and TRBJ2-1, with 9 bases aligning to TRBD2. The CDR3 sequence is 16 residues long. Per the germline V gene, CDR1 is SGHTA and CDR2 is FQGNSA. Trimming took 5 bases from V and 4 from J; bases not matched to a gene: 9. DNA for the CDR3: TGTGCCAGCAGCGCACCGACTAGCGGACCATACAATGAGCAGTTCTTC. Its translation: CASSAPTSGPYNEQFF.

This clonotype was seen only a few times. V usage is TRBV27 and J usage is TRBJ2-1; 10 nucleotides match TRBD2. CDR3 size: 14 residues. J lost 7 bases, V lost 4 bases, and 4 bases had no gene match. Germline V gene data show CDR1 as MNHEY and CDR2 as SMNVEV (reference sequence). The CDR3 sequence is CASSWTSGGNEQFF. DNA of the CDR3: TGTGCCAGCAGTTGGACTAGCGGAGGAAATGAGCAGTTCTTC.

The chain has TRBV12-3 or TRBV12-4 and TRBJ2-2; D may be TRBD2 (5 bases). V was shortened by 7 bases and J by 6 bases, with 15 bases between the two germline ends. The CDR3 contains 14 residues. The CDR3 DNA reads as TGTGCCAGCACCCCGGAGGTTCACCCCGGGGAGCTGTTTTTT. Protein: CASTPEVHPGELFF.